The 27 T cell receptor beta chains presented below share a single source sample, sequenced in a study of T-cell memory formation after mild COVID-19. TCRdb ran MiXCR on the 5' RACE reads and lists one entry per CDR3 protein. The table lists roughly 200,000 distinct CDR3 sequences, 7.5% to 10% of them singletons. The sample comprised PBMCs or a T cell subset sorted from them (not recorded which). These receptors were taken from a man aged 18 to 35 who had mild COVID-19 (a few samples of this study predate the infection). Cell type and time point are not known.

The chain links TRBV12-3 or TRBV12-4 to TRBJ1-1, with D tentatively TRBD1 (6 bases). The V gene lost 4 bases and the J gene lost 4 bases, with 16 bases spanning the gap. The length of the CDR3 is 15 residues. The CDR3 DNA reads as TGTGCCAGCAGTTCCCGGACAGTTAGGAGCACTGAAGCTTTCTTT. As protein: CASSSRTVRSTEAFF.

The V gene is TRBV5-4, the J gene TRBJ2-3; no clear D. V was shortened by 0 bases and J by 4 bases, with 6 bases between the two germline ends. Looked up from germline, CDR1 is SGHNT and CDR2 is YYREEE (reference sequence). The CDR3 runs to 13 residues. The CDR3: CASSLAFPDTQYF. The DNA for the CDR3 is TGTGCCAGCAGCTTGGCTTTCCCAGATACGCAGTATTTT. The whole variable domain, remainder taken from reference TRBV5-4 and TRBJ2-3, is ETGVTQSPTHLIKTRGQQVTLRCSSQSGHNTVSWYQQALGQGPQFIFQYYREEENGRGNFPPRFSGLQFPNYSSELNVNALELDDSALYLCASSLAFPDTQYFGPGTRLTVL.

This clonotype was seen a few times. The chain employs TRBV6-5 and TRBJ1-6; tentative D call: TRBD1 (5 bases). Germline V gene sequence: CDR1 MNHEY, CDR2 SVGAGI. The CDR3 is 15 residues long. Trimming shortened V by 4 bases and J by 6 bases, and 13 bases separated the two germline ends. This CDR3 is CASSLDSFLNSPLHF. The CDR3 DNA reads as TGTGCCAGCAGTTTAGACAGCTTTCTTAATTCACCCCTCCACTTT.

The sample holds many counts of this clonotype. This sequence joins TRBV2 and TRBJ2-7, with no clear D. CDR3 length: 14 amino acids. Trimming removed 7 bases from V and 0 bases from J, with 13 bases in between. Germline values: CDR1 SNHLY, CDR2 FYNNEI. The CDR3 spells CASKTDGSSYEQYV. As DNA, the CDR3 is TGTGCCAGCAAGACGGACGGCAGCTCCTACGAGCAGTACGTC.

J is TRBJ2-1 and V is TRBV29-1; 13 bases align to TRBD2. The CDR3 runs 13 residues. Looked up from germline, CDR1 is SQVTM and CDR2 is ANQGSEA. J lost 9 bases, V lost 6 bases, and 5 bases had no gene match. CDR3 amino acids: CSVATSGGGEQFF. CDR3 bases: TGCAGCGTGGCTACTAGCGGGGGGGGTGAGCAGTTCTTC.

This clonotype was counted at least ten times. V and J are TRBV5-1 and TRBJ2-5, with no clear D. The V gene lost 0 bases and the J gene lost 3 bases, with 6 bases spanning the gap. Germline lookup yields CDR1 SGHRS and CDR2 YFSETQ. The CDR3 consists of 13 residues. The CDR3 loop is CASSLGAEETQYF. For the CDR3, the DNA is TGCGCCAGCAGCTTGGGGGCGGAAGAGACCCAGTACTTC. The full variable domain, its missing parts supplied by reference TRBV5-1 and TRBJ2-5, is KAGVTQTPRYLIKTRGQQVTLSCSPISGHRSVSWYQQTPGQGLQFLFEYFSETQRNKGNFPGRFSGRQFSNSRSEMNVSTLELGDSALYLCASSLGAEETQYFGPGTRLLVL.

This clonotype was seen at least ten times. V and J are TRBV7-9 and TRBJ2-7; D perhaps matches TRBD1 (6 bases). The V end was cut by 3 bases, the J end by 3 bases, with 9 bases between. The CDR3 extends over 13 amino acids. Germline CDR1 reads SEHNR; CDR2 reads FQNEAQ (reference sequence). The CDR3 reads CASSFGQYYEQYF. DNA of the CDR3: TGTGCCAGCAGCTTCGGACAGTACTACGAGCAGTACTTC.

This clonotype was counted at least ten times. The genes are TRBV7-8 and TRBJ2-1; D is perhaps TRBD1 or TRBD2 (5 bases each). The germline V gene encodes CDR1 SGHVS and CDR2 FQNEAQ. The ends were cut back, 5 bases at V and 10 bases at J, with 18 bases in the middle. The CDR3 totals 14 residues. CDR3 region: CASSPEGTSLEQFF. The CDR3 DNA sequence: TGTGCCAGCAGCCCAGAGGGGACCTCCCTAGAGCAGTTCTTC.

This chain connects TRBV2 to TRBJ1-2; 8 nucleotides line up with TRBD1. Trimming cost V 8 bases and J 2 bases; bases outside gene matches: 10. Looked up from germline, CDR1 is SNHLY and CDR2 is FYNNEI. The CDR3 runs 15 residues. The CDR3, as DNA: TGTGCCAGCCTACAACCCGGACAGGGAAACTATGGCTACACCTTC. It encodes CASLQPGQGNYGYTF.

In this sample, this clonotype turned up once. V gene TRBV24-1 combines with J gene TRBJ2-1, with 9 bases matching TRBD1. Looked up from germline, CDR1 is KGHDR and CDR2 is SFDVKD. There are 16 residues in the CDR3. The junction had 10 bases not matched to a gene; V was cut back by 4 bases and J by 7 bases. The CDR3 region has the DNA TGTGCCACCAGTGACCCCGGGACAGGGTATAGGAATGAGCAGTTCTTC. Its protein product is CATSDPGTGYRNEQFF.

J is TRBJ2-3 and V is TRBV18; 7 bases line up with TRBD2. There are 15 residues in the CDR3. The germline gives CDR1 KGHSH, CDR2 LQKENI. The ends lost 3 bases at V and 0 bases at J; junction bases unmatched: 3. The CDR3 sequence: CASSPRSGSTDTQYF. For the CDR3, the DNA is TGTGCCAGCTCACCTCGTAGCGGGAGCACAGATACGCAGTATTTT.

This clonotype was observed a few times. The chain employs TRBV5-1 and TRBJ1-1; D is uncertain. The germline V gene has CDR1 SGHRS and CDR2 YFSETQ. The CDR3 sequence is 15 residues long. Trimming removed 4 bases at V and 5 bases at J, with 18 bases between. CDR3 region: CASSVQAPGQTEAFF. The DNA for the CDR3 is TGCGCCAGCAGCGTCCAAGCCCCCGGGCAGACTGAAGCTTTCTTT.

The sample holds many counts of this clonotype. V is TRBV28 and J is TRBJ2-1; D is unclear. The length of the CDR3 is 14 residues. Trimming removed 3 bases at V and 0 bases at J, with 6 bases between. Germline CDR1 reads MDHEN; CDR2 reads SYDVKM. The CDR3 protein is CASSLGSSYNEQFF. The CDR3, as DNA: TGTGCCAGCAGTTTGGGTAGCTCCTACAATGAGCAGTTCTTC.

This clonotype occurred a few times. The chain couples TRBV6-2 or TRBV6-3 to TRBJ2-7; D tentatively reads TRBD1 or TRBD2 (5 bases each). This CDR3 is 15 amino acids long. Trimming pared 5 bases from V and 3 bases from J, leaving 17 bases between. In germline, CDR1 is MNHEY, CDR2 SVGEGT. The CDR3 is CASSPRGRGDYEQYF. The CDR3 DNA reads as TGTGCCAGCAGTCCTAGGGGAAGGGGAGACTACGAGCAGTACTTC.

J is TRBJ1-2 and V is TRBV7-9; 8 nucleotides line up with TRBD1. The CDR3 contains 12 residues. The V gene's germline CDR1 is SEHNR and CDR2 FQNEAQ (reference sequence). The J segment lost 8 bases and the V segment lost 8 bases, leaving 7 bases of the junction unmatched. CDR3: CASGRTGRGYTF. DNA of the CDR3: TGTGCCAGCGGACGGACAGGGCGCGGCTACACCTTC.

This clonotype was seen a handful of times. V is TRBV9 and J is TRBJ2-1, with 10 positions matching TRBD1. This CDR3 comprises 15 residues. J was trimmed by 9 bases and V by 10 bases; bases with no gene match: 16. Germline-derived CDR1 and CDR2 are SGDLS and YYNGEE. The DNA of the CDR3 is TGTGCCGGTAGCCCGGGGACAGGGGAACAGGGTGAGCAGTTCTTC. This sequence encodes CAGSPGTGEQGEQFF.

The chain recombines TRBV5-1 with TRBJ2-7; D might be TRBD1 (6 bases). Trimming removed 0 bases from V and 2 bases from J, with 9 bases in between. This CDR3 spans 14 amino acids. From germline, CDR1 is SGHRS and CDR2 YFSETQ. Here the CDR3 reads CASSLAGAAYEQYF. CDR3 in DNA: TGCGCCAGCAGCTTGGCAGGGGCGGCCTACGAGCAGTACTTC. The full variable domain, its missing parts supplied by reference TRBV5-1 and TRBJ2-7, is KAGVTQTPRYLIKTRGQQVTLSCSPISGHRSVSWYQQTPGQGLQFLFEYFSETQRNKGNFPGRFSGRQFSNSRSEMNVSTLELGDSALYLCASSLAGAAYEQYFGPGTRLTVT.

The chain uses TRBV6-5 and TRBJ2-7; the D is unclear. Germline CDR1 reads MNHEY; CDR2 reads SVGAGI. The CDR3 spans 15 residues. Trimming took 2 bases from V and 2 from J, leaving 13 bases between them. The CDR3 is CASSYHSRATYEQYF. For the CDR3, the DNA is TGTGCCAGCAGTTACCATTCTCGGGCCACCTACGAGCAGTACTTC.

This clonotype was found many times. The chain couples TRBV5-1 to TRBJ2-5; no reliable D call. V was clipped by 4 bases and J by 2 bases, with 12 bases between them. The CDR3 consists of 14 residues. The germline V gene has CDR1 SGHRS and CDR2 YFSETQ. CDR3 protein: CASSVGSIQETQYF. The DNA for the CDR3 is TGCGCCAGCAGCGTGGGCTCTATACAAGAGACCCAGTACTTC.

This clonotype was seen ten or more times. The J gene is TRBJ2-2, the V gene TRBV24-1, with D hard to call. Between the trimmed V and J ends, which lost 5 bases and 5 bases, there was a span of 8 bases. CDR1 is KGHDR and CDR2 is SFDVKD in the germline V gene. This CDR3 has 13 amino acids. Written as DNA, the CDR3 is TGTGCCACCAGTGCGGGCCTAACCGGGGAGCTGTTTTTT. It yields the protein CATSAGLTGELFF.

The V call is TRBV12-3 or TRBV12-4, the J call TRBJ2-7; the D gene is possibly TRBD1 (7 bases). Trimming removed 6 bases at V and 3 bases at J, with 12 bases between. The CDR3 loop spans 13 amino acids. The CDR3 loop reads CASSRGTVYEQYF. CDR3 bases: TGTGCCAGCAGCCGGGGGACAGTCTACGAGCAGTACTTC.

This clonotype has just a few counts. The gene calls are TRBV9 and TRBJ2-7; 10 nucleotides line up with TRBD2. CDR3 length: 14 residues. V shed 7 bases and J 4 bases; nucleotides not matched to a gene: 8. Germline CDR1 reads SGDLS; CDR2 reads YYNGEE. The CDR3 protein is CASGPTSGVYEQYF. The CDR3 bases are TGTGCCAGCGGCCCTACTAGCGGGGTGTACGAGCAGTACTTC.

J is TRBJ2-2 and V is TRBV4-1, with 8 bases identical to TRBD2. With 8 bases clipped from V and 2 bases from J, the junction kept 10 bases outside the gene matches. This CDR3 region has 16 residues. CDR1 and CDR2 (germline): MGHRA, YSYEKL. CDR3: CASGLPAGANTGELFF. In nucleotides, the CDR3 is TGCGCCAGCGGCCTCCCAGCGGGGGCCAACACCGGGGAGCTGTTTTTT.

This clonotype was seen only a few times. The chain links TRBV6-2 or TRBV6-3 to TRBJ2-7; TRBD2 might be the D (5 bases). The CDR3 sequence is 16 residues long. V lost 4 bases and J lost 4, with 20 bases in between. Germline lookup yields CDR1 MNHEY and CDR2 SVGEGT. DNA for the CDR3: TGTGCCAGCAGTTGGGCGGGCACCATCACCCCTTACGAGCAGTACGTC. The encoded protein is CASSWAGTITPYEQYV.

This clonotype was counted only a few times. The CDR3 DNA reads TGTGCCAGCAGTCGAGGGACTAGCGGGGCCCCGAACACCGGGGAGCTGTTTTTT. Translation: CASSRGTSGAPNTGELFF. The rearrangement links TRBV12-3 or TRBV12-4 to TRBJ2-2, with TRBD2 matching 13 bases. The CDR3 extends over 18 amino acids. The ends lost 5 bases at V and 0 bases at J; junction bases unmatched: 6.

This clonotype was counted only a few times. The chain combines TRBV5-1 with TRBJ2-2, with a tentative D call TRBD2 (6 bases). V lost 0 bases, J lost 7 bases, and 10 bases lay in between. This CDR3 region has 14 residues. Germline lookup yields CDR1 SGHRS and CDR2 YFSETQ. CDR3 sequence reads: CASSLEGRDGELFF. The CDR3, as DNA: TGCGCCAGCAGCTTGGAGGGGCGGGACGGGGAGCTGTTTTTT.

This rearrangement joins TRBV10-3 to TRBJ2-7; D is possibly TRBD2 (6 bases). The CDR3 contains 14 residues. Germline loops: CDR1 ENHRY, CDR2 SYGVKD. V lost 3 bases and J lost 6, with 15 bases in between. CDR3 nucleotide sequence: TGTGCCATCAGTGATGGGCTGGGGGGTATCGAGCAGTACTTC. Amino acids: CAISDGLGGIEQYF.